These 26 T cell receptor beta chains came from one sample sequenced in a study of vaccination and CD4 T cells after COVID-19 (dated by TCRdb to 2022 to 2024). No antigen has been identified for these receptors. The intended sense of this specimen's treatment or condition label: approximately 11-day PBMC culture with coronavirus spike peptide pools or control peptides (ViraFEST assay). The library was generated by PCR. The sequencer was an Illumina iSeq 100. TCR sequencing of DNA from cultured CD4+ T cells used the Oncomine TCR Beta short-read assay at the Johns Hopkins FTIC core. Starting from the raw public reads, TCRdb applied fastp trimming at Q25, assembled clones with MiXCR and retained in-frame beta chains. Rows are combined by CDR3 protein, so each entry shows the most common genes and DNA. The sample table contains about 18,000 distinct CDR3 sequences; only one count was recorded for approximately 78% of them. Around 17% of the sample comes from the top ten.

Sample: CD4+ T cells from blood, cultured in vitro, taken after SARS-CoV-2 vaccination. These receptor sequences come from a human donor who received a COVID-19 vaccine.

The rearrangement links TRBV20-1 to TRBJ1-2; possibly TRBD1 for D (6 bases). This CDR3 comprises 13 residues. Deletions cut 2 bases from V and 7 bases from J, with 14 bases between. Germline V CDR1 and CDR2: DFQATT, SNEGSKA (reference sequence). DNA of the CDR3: TGCAGTGCTAGAACGGGATTGGGGGCTGGCTACACCTTC. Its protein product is CSARTGLGAGYTF.

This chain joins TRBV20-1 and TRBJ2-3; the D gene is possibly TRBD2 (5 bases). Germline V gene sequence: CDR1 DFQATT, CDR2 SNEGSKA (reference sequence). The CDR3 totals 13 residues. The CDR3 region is CSAPGPGTDTQYF. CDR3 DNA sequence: TGCAGCGCTCCCGGCCCGGGGACAGATACGCAGTATTTT.

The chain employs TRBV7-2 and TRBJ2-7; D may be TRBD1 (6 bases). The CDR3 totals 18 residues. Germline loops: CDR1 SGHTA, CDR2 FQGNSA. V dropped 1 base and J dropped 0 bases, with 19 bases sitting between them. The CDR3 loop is CASSLVAGVTVTSYEQYF. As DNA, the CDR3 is TGTGCCAGCAGCTTAGTTGCAGGGGTCACTGTGACCTCCTACGAGCAGTACTTC. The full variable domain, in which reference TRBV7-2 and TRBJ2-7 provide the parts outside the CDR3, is GAGVSQSPSNKVTEKGKDVELRCDPISGHTALYWYRQSLGQGLEFLIYFQGNSAPDKSGLPSDRFSAERTGGSVSTLTIQRTQQEDSAVYLCASSLVAGVTVTSYEQYFGPGTRLTVT.

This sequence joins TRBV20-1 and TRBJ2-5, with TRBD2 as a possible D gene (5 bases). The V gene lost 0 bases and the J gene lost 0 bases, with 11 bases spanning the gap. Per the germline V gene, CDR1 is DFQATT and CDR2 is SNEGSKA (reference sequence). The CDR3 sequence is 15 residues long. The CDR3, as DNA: TGCAGTGCTAGAGAGTATTCGGGGTACCAAGAGACCCAGTACTTC. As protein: CSAREYSGYQETQYF.

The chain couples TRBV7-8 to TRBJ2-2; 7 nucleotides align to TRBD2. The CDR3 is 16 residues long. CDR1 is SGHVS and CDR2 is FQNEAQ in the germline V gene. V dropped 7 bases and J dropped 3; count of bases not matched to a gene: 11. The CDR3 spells CASITGRDYYTGELFF. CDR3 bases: TGTGCCAGCATCACAGGCCGGGACTACTACACCGGGGAGCTGTTTTTT.

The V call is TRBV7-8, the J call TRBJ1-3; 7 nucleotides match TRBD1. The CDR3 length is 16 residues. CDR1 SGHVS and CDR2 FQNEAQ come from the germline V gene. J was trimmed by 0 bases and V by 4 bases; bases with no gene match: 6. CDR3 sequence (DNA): TGTGCCAGCAGCTCCTCACAGGGGTACTCTGGAAACACCATATATTTT. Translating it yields CASSSSQGYSGNTIYF.

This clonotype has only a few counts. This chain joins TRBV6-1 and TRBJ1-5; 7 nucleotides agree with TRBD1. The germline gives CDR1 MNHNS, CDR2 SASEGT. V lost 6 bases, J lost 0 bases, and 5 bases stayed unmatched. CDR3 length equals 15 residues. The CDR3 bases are TGTGCCAGCAGAGACAGGGCTCATAGCAATCAGCCCCAGCATTTT. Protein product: CASRDRAHSNQPQHF.

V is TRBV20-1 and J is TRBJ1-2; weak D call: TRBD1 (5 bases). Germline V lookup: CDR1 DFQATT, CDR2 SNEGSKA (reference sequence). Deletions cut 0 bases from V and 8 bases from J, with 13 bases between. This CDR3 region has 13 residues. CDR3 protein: CSARDQGAGGYTF. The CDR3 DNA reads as TGCAGTGCTAGAGATCAAGGGGCTGGCGGCTACACCTTC.

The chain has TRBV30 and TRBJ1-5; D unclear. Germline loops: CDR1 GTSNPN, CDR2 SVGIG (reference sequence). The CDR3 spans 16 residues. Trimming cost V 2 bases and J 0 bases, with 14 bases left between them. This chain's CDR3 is CAWSIFRGNSNQPQHF. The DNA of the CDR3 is TGTGCCTGGAGTATTTTTCGGGGAAATAGCAATCAGCCCCAGCATTTT.

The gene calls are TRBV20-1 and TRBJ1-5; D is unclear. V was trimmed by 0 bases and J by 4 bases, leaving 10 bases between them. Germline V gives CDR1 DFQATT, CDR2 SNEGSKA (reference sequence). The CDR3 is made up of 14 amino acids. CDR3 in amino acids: CSARDVKSNQPQHF. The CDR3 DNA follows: TGCAGTGCTAGAGATGTTAAGAGTAATCAGCCCCAGCATTTT.

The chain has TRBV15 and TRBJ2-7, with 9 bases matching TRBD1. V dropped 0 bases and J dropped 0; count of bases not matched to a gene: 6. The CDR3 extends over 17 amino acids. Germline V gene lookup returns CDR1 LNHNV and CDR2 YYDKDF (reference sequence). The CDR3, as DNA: TGTGCCACCAGCAGAGATTGGGGGACAGGGAGCTCCTACGAGCAGTACTTC. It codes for CATSRDWGTGSSYEQYF.

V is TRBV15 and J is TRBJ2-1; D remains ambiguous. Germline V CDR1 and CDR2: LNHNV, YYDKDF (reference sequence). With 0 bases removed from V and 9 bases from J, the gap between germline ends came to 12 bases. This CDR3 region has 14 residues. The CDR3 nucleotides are TGTGCCACCAGCAGAGATCGGAGAGCCGGTGAGCAGTTCTTC. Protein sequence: CATSRDRRAGEQFF.

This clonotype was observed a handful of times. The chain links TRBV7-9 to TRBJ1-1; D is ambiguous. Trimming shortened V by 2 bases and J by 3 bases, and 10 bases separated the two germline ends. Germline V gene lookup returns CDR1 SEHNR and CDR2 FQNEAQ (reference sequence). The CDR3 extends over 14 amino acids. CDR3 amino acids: CASSLYLGDTEAFF. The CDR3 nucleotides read TGTGCCAGCAGCTTATACCTCGGGGACACTGAAGCTTTCTTT.

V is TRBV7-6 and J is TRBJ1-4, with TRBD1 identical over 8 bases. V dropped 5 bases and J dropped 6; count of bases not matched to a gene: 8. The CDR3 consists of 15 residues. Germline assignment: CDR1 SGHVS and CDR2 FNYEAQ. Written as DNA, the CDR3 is TGTGCCAGCAGCCCGAGACAGGGGAGAGATGAAAAACTGTTTTTT. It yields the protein CASSPRQGRDEKLFF.

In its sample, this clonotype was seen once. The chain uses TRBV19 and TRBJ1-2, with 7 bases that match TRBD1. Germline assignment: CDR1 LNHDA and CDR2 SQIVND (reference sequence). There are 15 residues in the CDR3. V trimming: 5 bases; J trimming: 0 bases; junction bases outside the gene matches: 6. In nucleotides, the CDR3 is TGTGCCAGTAGTCTGGACAGGCGGGCTAACTATGGCTACACCTTC. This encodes CASSLDRRANYGYTF. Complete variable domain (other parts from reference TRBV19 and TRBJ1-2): DGGITQSPKYLFRKEGQNVTLSCEQNLNHDAMYWYRQDPGQGLRLIYYSQIVNDFQKGDIAEGYSVSREKKESFPLTVTSAQKNPTAFYLCASSLDRRANYGYTFGSGTRLTVV.

The CDR3, as DNA: TGTGCCAGCAGTTACGGCCAGGCTTTAGAGACCCAGTACTTC. Residues: CASSYGQALETQYF. This chain connects TRBV6-5 to TRBJ2-5; no clear D. Between the trimmed V and J ends, which lost 2 bases and 4 bases, there was a span of 11 bases. Germline values: CDR1 MNHEY, CDR2 SVGAGI. The CDR3 runs to 14 residues.

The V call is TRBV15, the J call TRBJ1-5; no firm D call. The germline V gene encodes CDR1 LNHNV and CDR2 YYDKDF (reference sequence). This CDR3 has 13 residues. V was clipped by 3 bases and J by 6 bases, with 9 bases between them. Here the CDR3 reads CATSSDTSQPQHF. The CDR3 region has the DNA TGTGCCACCAGCAGCGATACCTCTCAGCCCCAGCATTTT.

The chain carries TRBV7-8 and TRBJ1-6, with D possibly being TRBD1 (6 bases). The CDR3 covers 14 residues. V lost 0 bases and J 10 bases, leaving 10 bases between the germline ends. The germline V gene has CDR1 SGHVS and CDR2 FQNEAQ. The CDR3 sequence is CASSLAGGGSPLHF. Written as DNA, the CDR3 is TGTGCCAGCAGCTTAGCAGGGGGGGGGTCACCCCTCCACTTT.

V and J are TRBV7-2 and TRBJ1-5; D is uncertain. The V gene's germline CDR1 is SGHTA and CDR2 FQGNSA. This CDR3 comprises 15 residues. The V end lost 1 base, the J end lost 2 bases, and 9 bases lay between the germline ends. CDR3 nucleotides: TGTGCCAGCAGCTTAGAGGGAGTAGGCAATCAGCCCCAGCATTTT. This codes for CASSLEGVGNQPQHF.

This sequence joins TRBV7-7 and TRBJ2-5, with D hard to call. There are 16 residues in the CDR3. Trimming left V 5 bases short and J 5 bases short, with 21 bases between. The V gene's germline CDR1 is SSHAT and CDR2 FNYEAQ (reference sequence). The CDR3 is CASSPGPPVSVETQYF. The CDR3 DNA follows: TGTGCCAGCAGCCCCGGGCCACCCGTATCTGTGGAGACCCAGTACTTC. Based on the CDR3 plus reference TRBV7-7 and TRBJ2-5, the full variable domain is GAGVSQSPRYKVTKRGQDVTLRCDPISSHATLYWYQQALGQGPEFLTYFNYEAQPDKSGLPSDRFSAERPEGSISTLTIQRTEQRDSAMYRCASSPGPPVSVETQYFGPGTRLLVL.

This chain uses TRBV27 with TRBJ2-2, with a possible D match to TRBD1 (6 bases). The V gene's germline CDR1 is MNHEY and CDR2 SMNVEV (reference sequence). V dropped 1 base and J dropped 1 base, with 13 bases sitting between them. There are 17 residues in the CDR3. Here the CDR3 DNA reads TGTGCCAGCAGTTTATTGGCAGGGGATAAGAACACCGGGGAGCTGTTTTTT. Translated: CASSLLAGDKNTGELFF.

The CDR3 nucleotides read TGTGCCAGCAGCATTCAGGGGGAGGCCTATGGCTACACCTTC. This gives the protein CASSIQGEAYGYTF. This chain uses TRBV7-2 with TRBJ1-2; 7 bases are a match to TRBD1. The trim removed 5 bases at V and 4 bases at J, leaving 7 bases unmatched. Germline lookup yields CDR1 SGHTA and CDR2 FQGNSA. The CDR3 length is 14 residues. Combining the CDR3 with reference TRBV7-2 and TRBJ1-2 gives the whole variable domain GAGVSQSPSNKVTEKGKDVELRCDPISGHTALYWYRQSLGQGLEFLIYFQGNSAPDKSGLPSDRFSAERTGGSVSTLTIQRTQQEDSAVYLCASSIQGEAYGYTFGSGTRLTVV.

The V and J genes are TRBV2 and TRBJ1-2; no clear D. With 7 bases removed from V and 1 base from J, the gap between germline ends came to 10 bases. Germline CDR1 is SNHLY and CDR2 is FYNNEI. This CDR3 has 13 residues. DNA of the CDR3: TGTGCCAGCACGTGGAGACGTAACTATGGCTACACCTTC. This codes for CASTWRRNYGYTF.

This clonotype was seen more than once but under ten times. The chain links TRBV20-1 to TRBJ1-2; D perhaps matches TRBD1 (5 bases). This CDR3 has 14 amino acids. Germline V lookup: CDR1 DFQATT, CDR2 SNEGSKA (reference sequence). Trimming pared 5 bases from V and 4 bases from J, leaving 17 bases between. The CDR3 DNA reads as TGCAGTGCTCAGGGCACGGGGAGTTTCTATGGCTACACCTTC. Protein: CSAQGTGSFYGYTF.

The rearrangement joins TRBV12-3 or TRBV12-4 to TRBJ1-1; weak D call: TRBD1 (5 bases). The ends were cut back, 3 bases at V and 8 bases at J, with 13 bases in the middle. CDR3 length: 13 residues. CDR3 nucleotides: TGTGCCAGCAGTTTTGGCAGGGTAGTGGAAGCTTTCTTT. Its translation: CASSFGRVVEAFF.

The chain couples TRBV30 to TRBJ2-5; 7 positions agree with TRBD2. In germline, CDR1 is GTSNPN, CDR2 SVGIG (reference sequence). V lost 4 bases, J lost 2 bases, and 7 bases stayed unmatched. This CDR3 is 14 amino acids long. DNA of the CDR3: TGTGCCTGGACCCGACACGGGGGGCAAGAGACCCAGTACTTC. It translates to CAWTRHGGQETQYF.